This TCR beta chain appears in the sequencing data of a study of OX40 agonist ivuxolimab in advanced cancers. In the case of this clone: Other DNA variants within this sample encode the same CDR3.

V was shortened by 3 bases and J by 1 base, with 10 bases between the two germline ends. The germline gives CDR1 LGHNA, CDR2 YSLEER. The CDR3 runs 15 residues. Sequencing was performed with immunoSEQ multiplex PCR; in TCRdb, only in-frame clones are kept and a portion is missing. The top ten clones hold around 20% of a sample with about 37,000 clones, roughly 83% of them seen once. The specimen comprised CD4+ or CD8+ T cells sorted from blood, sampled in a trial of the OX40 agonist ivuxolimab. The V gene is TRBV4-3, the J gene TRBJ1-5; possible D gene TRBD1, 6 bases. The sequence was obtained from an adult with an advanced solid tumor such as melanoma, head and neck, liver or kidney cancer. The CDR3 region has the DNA TGCGCCAGCAGCCAGACAGGAACAAGCAATCAGCCCCAGCATTTT. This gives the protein CASSQTGTSNQPQHF.